These 8 T cell receptor beta chains came from one sample sequenced in a study of shared clonotypes between healthy human individuals (TCRdb year 2020). Receptor amplification or capture employed the immunoSEQ multiplex PCR assay. What TCRdb holds here is the immuneACCESS table cut down to in-frame rearrangements. Part of the clones is not present; checked against another copy, under half of the missing clones reflect an unresolved V gene, and the others are unexplained. The sample includes 950,000 to 1,100,000 clones, with approximately 78% observed a single time. The top ten clonotypes cover around 0.6% of the sample. The material sequenced was memory CD4+ T cells from PBMCs. Taken with the paper, the label for cell subset or site translates to: CD45RA-negative fraction. These receptors were collected from a man younger than 35 in good health. Some clones in this sample may be carry-over from other donors' samples.

J is TRBJ2-5 and V is TRBV5-1, with D uncertain. Between the trimmed V and J ends, which lost 0 bases and 2 bases, there was a span of 8 bases. In germline, CDR1 is SGHRS, CDR2 YFSETQ. This CDR3 is 14 amino acids long. For the CDR3, the DNA is TGCGCCAGCAGCTTGGAGCCGGGTCAAGAGACCCAGTACTTC. Translated, it gives CASSLEPGQETQYF. Full variable domain (rest looked up from reference TRBV5-1 and TRBJ2-5): KAGVTQTPRYLIKTRGQQVTLSCSPISGHRSVSWYQQTPGQGLQFLFEYFSETQRNKGNFPGRFSGRQFSNSRSEMNVSTLELGDSALYLCASSLEPGQETQYFGPGTRLLVL.

The rearrangement joins TRBV4-3 to TRBJ1-2; D gene unclear. The CDR3 consists of 16 residues. V lost 1 base and J 2 bases, leaving 14 bases between the germline ends. CDR1 and CDR2 (germline): LGHNA, YSLEER. The CDR3 DNA follows: TGCGCCAGCAGCCAAGCTCATCCCCAGGCCAACTATGGCTACACCTTC. Its protein is CASSQAHPQANYGYTF.

This chain joins TRBV5-6 and TRBJ2-5; D gene unclear. Germline V lookup: CDR1 SGHDT, CDR2 YYEEEE. V was cut by 0 bases and J by 4 bases, with 10 bases left in between. The CDR3 totals 14 residues. The CDR3 loop reads CASSLAVGSETQYF. As DNA, the CDR3 is TGTGCCAGCAGCTTGGCCGTCGGTTCAGAGACCCAGTACTTC.

The chain employs TRBV6-5 and TRBJ2-7; 8 nucleotides match TRBD1. V lost 4 bases to trimming and J lost 3 bases; unmatched junction nucleotides: 5. This CDR3 has 14 amino acids. Germline V CDR1 and CDR2: MNHEY, SVGAGI. The CDR3 sequence is CASSWRTGNYEQYF. The CDR3 nucleotides read TGTGCCAGCAGTTGGCGGACAGGGAACTACGAGCAGTACTTC.

The chain uses TRBV5-1 and TRBJ2-3, with D possibly being TRBD1 or TRBD2 (5 bases each). Germline-derived CDR1 and CDR2 are SGHRS and YFSETQ. The CDR3 consists of 15 residues. Between the trimmed V and J ends, which lost 3 bases and 2 bases, there was a span of 13 bases. The CDR3, as DNA: TGCGCCAGCAGCTCCCGGGACGGCGACACAGATACGCAGTATTTT. It codes for CASSSRDGDTDTQYF.

V and J are TRBV27 and TRBJ2-7; D tentatively reads TRBD1 or TRBD2 (6 bases each). The CDR3 consists of 15 residues. CDR1 is MNHEY and CDR2 is SMNVEV in the germline V gene (reference sequence). Trimming stripped 6 bases from V and 4 bases from J, with 19 bases between. The CDR3 bases are TGTGCCAGCAGACCCGGGGGCGGGATTCTATACGAGCAGTACTTC. It yields the protein CASRPGGGILYEQYF.

The V call is TRBV7-7, the J call TRBJ2-5; D perhaps matches TRBD2 (6 bases). The CDR3 spans 16 residues. The V end was cut by 5 bases, the J end by 1 base, with 17 bases between. Germline lookup yields CDR1 SSHAT and CDR2 FNYEAQ (reference sequence). The CDR3 nucleotides read TGTGCCAGCAGCCGCACCATCGGAGGGAGCCAAGAGACCCAGTACTTC. This codes for CASSRTIGGSQETQYF.

This clone was detected many times. The V call is TRBV14, the J call TRBJ2-1; D uncertain. This CDR3 comprises 16 residues. V lost 3 bases to trimming and J lost 1 base, with 13 bases between them. Germline lookup yields CDR1 SGHDN and CDR2 FVKESK. CDR3 sequence reads: CASSQFFDPSYNEQFF. In DNA form, the CDR3 reads TGTGCCAGCAGCCAGTTTTTTGATCCTTCCTACAATGAGCAGTTCTTC.